The clone carrying this TCR beta chain came up a few times. Its specificity is not known. The J segment lost 0 bases and the V segment lost 0 bases, leaving 10 bases of the junction unmatched. The CDR3 extends over 19 amino acids. Germline V gene data show CDR1 as DFQATT and CDR2 as SNEGSKA (reference sequence). This sample stems from a study of T cells after yellow fever vaccination. The study's findings and limits: Reappearance after the booster was seen for most primary-vaccination clones, at 95% to 98% CD4 and around 90% CD8.

By 5'RACE template switching, TCR cDNA was produced, with a universal primer site and UMIs added in the process. MiXCR was run by TCRdb on the 5' RACE reads, yielding one entry per CDR3 protein. The data show 400,000 or so distinct CDR3 sequences, around 19% seen once. Here the sequenced sample was PBMCs, taken before the yellow fever booster vaccination. The chain has TRBV20-1 and TRBJ2-3, with 12 bases identical to TRBD2. The sequence was collected from a man younger than 30 who received the YFV17D yellow fever vaccine. DNA for the CDR3: TGCAGTGCTAGAGACGGACTAGCGGGGACATCCTATAGCACAGATACGCAGTATTTT. This translates into CSARDGLAGTSYSTDTQYF.